This T cell receptor beta chain was sequenced for a study of PD-L1 blockade in urothelial cancer. About the study: The median number of T cells present in blood samples was some 140,000.

The time point here: peripheral blood 6 weeks after treatment start. Using immunoSEQ multiplex PCR, the repertoire was profiled, and TCRdb retains in-frame clones only, with some absent. The sample holds some 120,000 clones, around 89% seen once. V was trimmed by 4 bases and J by 6 bases, leaving 15 bases between them. This CDR3 comprises 14 residues. In germline, CDR1 is SNHLY, CDR2 FYNNEI. V and J are TRBV2 and TRBJ2-5, with D possibly TRBD1 on 6 matching bases. The TCR comes from a man aged 60 to 69 with urothelial cancer. The input for sequencing was PBMCs, taken around atezolizumab (anti-PD-L1) treatment. CDR3 protein: CASSGPGDLKTQYF. The CDR3, as DNA: TGTGCCAGCAGTGGGCCAGGGGATTTGAAGACCCAGTACTTC.